These 3 T cell receptor beta chains were sequenced from one sample in a study of cytomegalovirus exposure and HLA in healthy donors. The PCR employed 60 Vbeta primers together with 13 Jbeta primers. Produced via immunoSEQ multiplex PCR; TCRdb's table is partial and in-frame only. This table holds roughly 130,000 clones, around 74% found once. Sequenced material: PBMCs. These receptors originate from a man between 18 and 35 years old in good health and CMV-seropositive.

V usage is TRBV6-1 and J usage is TRBJ1-6; 7 nucleotides line up with TRBD1. V lost 3 bases to trimming and J lost 7 bases; unmatched junction nucleotides: 9. This CDR3 is built from 16 residues. Per the germline V gene, CDR1 is MNHNS and CDR2 is SASEGT. CDR3: CASSEGQKKGNSPLHF. As DNA, the CDR3 is TGTGCCAGCAGTGAGGGACAGAAAAAAGGGAATTCACCCCTCCACTTT.

About this clone: One junction end does not reproduce the germline sequence, and a read error may be involved. DNA for the CDR3: TGTTCCAGCAGCTTTGGACAGGGCAGCGAGCAGTACTTC. Amino acids: CSSSFGQGSEQYF. The J gene is TRBJ2-7, the V gene TRBV7-9; 8 nucleotides line up with TRBD1. Germline values: CDR1 SEHNR, CDR2 FQNEAQ (reference sequence). CDR3 length: 13 amino acids.

The V gene is TRBV6-5, the J gene TRBJ2-7; 8 bases are a match to TRBD2. Per germline, CDR1 MNHEY and CDR2 SVGAGI. With V trimmed by 0 bases and J by 2 bases, 3 bases remained unmatched. The CDR3 extends over 15 amino acids. CDR3 region: CASSYSSGATYEQYF. The CDR3, as DNA: TGTGCCAGCAGTTACTCTAGCGGGGCTACCTACGAGCAGTACTTC.